Following are 26 T cell receptor beta chains from one sample sequenced in a study of CD8+ T cells in alopecia areata. Extracted from the samples, RNA was reverse transcribed into cDNA to serve as the sequencing template. Method: immunoSEQ multiplex PCR; TCRdb's copy keeps in-frame clones and lacks some. The sample shows a few hundred thousand clones, roughly 66% of them seen only once. Treatment given: oral pan-JAK inhibitor, 5-10 mg twice daily. The material sequenced was CD4+ T cells sorted from blood, taken at approximately week 45, from a patient treated with tofacitinib. These receptors originate from a human donor with alopecia areata.

This rearrangement joins TRBV27 to TRBJ2-5; a weak D match, TRBD1 (6 bases). Gene TRBJ2-7 matches the end of the DNA better, so the J call may be wrong. CDR1 is MNHEY and CDR2 is SMNVEV in the germline V gene (reference sequence). The CDR3 spans 15 residues. CDR3 sequence (DNA): TGTGCCAGCAGTTCCACAATAGACAGGCCCTACGAGCAGTACTTC. This translates into CASSSTIDRPYEQYF.

The V call is TRBV13, the J call TRBJ1-1, with D uncertain. Per the germline V gene, CDR1 is PRHDT and CDR2 is FYEKMQ (reference sequence). Deletions cut 0 bases from V and 0 bases from J, with 8 bases between. This CDR3 has 15 amino acids. The CDR3 region is CASSLGEPLNTEAFF. For the CDR3, the DNA is TGTGCCAGCAGCTTAGGGGAGCCCTTGAACACTGAAGCTTTCTTT. The full variable domain, its missing parts supplied by reference TRBV13 and TRBJ1-1, is AAGVIQSPRHLIKEKRETATLKCYPIPRHDTVYWYQQGPGQDPQFLISFYEKMQSDKGSIPDRFSAQQFSDYHSELNMSSLELGDSALYFCASSLGEPLNTEAFFGQGTRLTVV.

As to this clone: One end of the junction does not line up with germline, which may come from a read error. The chain employs TRBV29-1 and TRBJ1-2; D is undetermined. The CDR3 is made up of 13 amino acids. Germline V gives CDR1 SQVTM, CDR2 ANQGSEA. The DNA of the CDR3 is TGCAGCGTTGAAGTATCAGGAGGCTATGGCTACGCCTTC. Translating gives CSVEVSGGYGYAF. Complete variable domain (other parts from reference TRBV29-1 and TRBJ1-2): SAVISQKPSRDICQRGTSLTIQCQVDSQVTMMFWYRQQPGQSLTLIATANQGSEATYESGFVIDKFPISRPNLTFSTLTVSNMSPEDSSIYLCSVEVSGGYGYAFGSGTRLTVV.

This sequence joins TRBV9 and TRBJ1-2; D is unclear. Germline V lookup: CDR1 SGDLS, CDR2 YYNGEE. Deletions cut 3 bases from V and 6 bases from J, with 12 bases between. CDR3 length equals 13 residues. CDR3 nucleotides: TGTGCCAGCAGCGCGGGTTCTAAGGATGGCTACACCTTC. Amino acid sequence: CASSAGSKDGYTF.

This clone was detected only a few times. The V call is TRBV29-1, the J call TRBJ2-7; weak D call: TRBD2 (6 bases). This CDR3 is 14 amino acids long. V lost 5 bases, J lost 5 bases, and 19 bases lay in between. Germline V gene data show CDR1 as SQVTM and CDR2 as ANQGSEA. CDR3 nucleotide sequence: TGCAGCGTTCCTGGGAGGTCAGGGCGCCACGAGCAGTACTTC. Translation gives CSVPGRSGRHEQYF.

The chain links TRBV7-3 to TRBJ2-1; D is undetermined. The CDR3 length is 16 residues. Trimming removed 1 base at V and 9 bases at J, with 19 bases between. CDR1 and CDR2 from the germline V gene are SGHTA and FQGTGA. The chain's CDR3 is CASSLNPAASQVEQFF. The CDR3 DNA reads as TGTGCCAGCAGCTTAAATCCCGCGGCTAGTCAGGTTGAGCAGTTCTTC.

This clone was detected a few times. The V and J genes are TRBV7-9 and TRBJ2-1, with 7 positions matching TRBD1. Looked up from germline, CDR1 is SEHNR and CDR2 is FQNEAQ (reference sequence). The V and J ends lost 5 bases and 4 bases, in that order; junction bases with no gene match: 2. The CDR3 extends over 13 amino acids. CDR3 nucleotide sequence: TGTGCCAGCAGCGGGGGACAGTACAATGAGCAGTTCTTC. Translating gives CASSGGQYNEQFF.

To note about this clone: Other nucleotide sequences in the sample specify the same CDR3. V gene TRBV9 combines with J gene TRBJ2-7; 7 bases match TRBD2. The CDR3 is 15 residues long. Germline CDR1 reads SGDLS; CDR2 reads YYNGEE. Trimming removed 0 bases from V and 2 bases from J; junction bases left unmatched: 5. The CDR3 here is CASSVGGGSPYEQYF. The CDR3 DNA follows: TGTGCCAGCAGCGTAGGGGGGGGATCTCCCTACGAGCAGTACTTC.

This clone occurred once. The chain joins TRBV30 to TRBJ1-6; maybe TRBD1 (5 bases). CDR3 length equals 14 residues. Trimming cost V 3 bases and J 11 bases, with 17 bases left between them. Germline V gene sequence: CDR1 GTSNPN, CDR2 SVGIG (reference sequence). CDR3 nucleotides: TGTGCCTGGAGCGTCGGACAAATAGCACCACCCCTCCACTTT. This translates into CAWSVGQIAPPLHF. Drawing the rest from reference TRBV30 and TRBJ1-6, the complete variable domain is SQTIHQWPATLVQPVGSPLSLECTVEGTSNPNLYWYRQAAGRGLQLLFYSVGIGQISSEVPQNLSASRPQDRQFILSSKKLLLSDSGFYLCAWSVGQIAPPLHFGNGTRLTVT.

The chain links TRBV29-1 to TRBJ2-6; a weak D match, TRBD2 (6 bases). V lost 4 bases, J lost 3 bases, and 22 bases lay in between. Germline CDR1 reads SQVTM; CDR2 reads ANQGSEA. This CDR3 has 18 amino acids. Here the CDR3 DNA reads TGCAGCGTTGCCGACACCGGGAGCAGGGAAGGTGGGGCCAACGTCCTGACTTTC. Encoded protein: CSVADTGSREGGANVLTF.

The chain couples TRBV25-1 to TRBJ1-1; D is unclear. The V gene lost 3 bases and the J gene lost 11 bases, with 13 bases spanning the gap. The germline V gene encodes CDR1 MGHDK and CDR2 SYGVNS. This CDR3 region has 12 residues. The CDR3: CASSDGGVRAFF. CDR3 nucleotide sequence: TGTGCCAGCAGTGACGGTGGGGTTCGGGCTTTCTTT.

The chain recombines TRBV5-1 with TRBJ1-1, with 12 bases fitting TRBD1. The CDR3 length is 17 residues. Germline lookup yields CDR1 SGHRS and CDR2 YFSETQ. Trimming took 4 bases from V and 8 from J; bases not matched to a gene: 15. The CDR3 DNA reads as TGCGCCAGCAGCCCAAGGGGGACAGGGGGCGAACGGGGAGAAGCTTTCTTT. Amino acid sequence: CASSPRGTGGERGEAFF. Filled out from reference TRBV5-1 and TRBJ1-1, the complete variable domain reads KAGVTQTPRYLIKTRGQQVTLSCSPISGHRSVSWYQQTPGQGLQFLFEYFSETQRNKGNFPGRFSGRQFSNSRSEMNVSTLELGDSALYLCASSPRGTGGERGEAFFGQGTRLTVV.

This chain connects TRBV5-1 to TRBJ1-4; 7 bases agree with TRBD1. The CDR3 is 16 residues long. Per germline, CDR1 SGHRS and CDR2 YFSETQ. V shed 5 bases and J 3 bases; nucleotides not matched to a gene: 10. The CDR3 DNA sequence: TGCGCCAGCAGTCAAGAACCGGGACAGTCTAATGAAAAACTGTTTTTT. Its protein is CASSQEPGQSNEKLFF.

This clone was counted between two and nine times. The chain uses TRBV14 and TRBJ2-3; the D is unclear. This CDR3 contains 15 residues. Germline V gene lookup returns CDR1 SGHDN and CDR2 FVKESK. The V gene lost 2 bases and the J gene lost 2 bases, with 11 bases spanning the gap. CDR3 protein: CASSQTGRVTDTQYF. The CDR3 DNA sequence: TGTGCCAGCAGCCAAACCGGAAGAGTCACAGATACGCAGTATTTT. The full variable domain, rest sourced from reference TRBV14 and TRBJ2-3, is EAGVTQFPSHSVIEKGQTVTLRCDPISGHDNLYWYRRVMGKEIKFLLHFVKESKQDESGMPNNRFLAERTGGTYSTLKVQPAELEDSGVYFCASSQTGRVTDTQYFGPGTRLTVL.

This sequence joins TRBV4-3 and TRBJ2-2, with D possibly called TRBD1 or TRBD2 (6 bases each). This CDR3 region has 19 residues. Germline loops: CDR1 LGHNA, CDR2 YSLEER. V lost 2 bases and J lost 0, with 19 bases in between. Here the CDR3 reads CASSQHALWGASNTGELFF. The CDR3 region has the DNA TGCGCCAGCAGCCAACATGCGTTATGGGGGGCCTCGAACACCGGGGAGCTGTTTTTT.

V is TRBV11-2 and J is TRBJ2-7; a weak D match, TRBD2 (6 bases). The CDR3 is made up of 15 amino acids. Per germline, CDR1 SGHAT and CDR2 FQNNGV. The V end was cut by 0 bases, the J end by 3 bases, with 12 bases between. The CDR3 sequence is CASSLEGGADYEQYF. As DNA, the CDR3 is TGTGCCAGCAGCTTAGAAGGCGGGGCCGACTACGAGCAGTACTTC. Variable domain in full (rest from reference TRBV11-2 and TRBJ2-7): EAGVAQSPRYKIIEKRQSVAFWCNPISGHATLYWYQQILGQGPKLLIQFQNNGVVDDSQLPKDRFSAERLKGVDSTLKIQPAKLEDSAVYLCASSLEGGADYEQYFGPGTRLTVT.

The chain has TRBV14 and TRBJ2-1; D is unresolved. The CDR3 is 11 amino acids. Per germline, CDR1 SGHDN and CDR2 FVKESK. V was shortened by 5 bases and J by 7 bases, with 6 bases between the two germline ends. The CDR3 loop reads CASSFRNEQFF. CDR3 coding DNA: TGTGCCAGCAGCTTTAGGAATGAGCAGTTCTTC.

The gene calls are TRBV6-5 and TRBJ1-2; unclear D gene. The CDR3 runs 15 residues. Germline values: CDR1 MNHEY, CDR2 SVGAGI. The ends were cut back, 6 bases at V and 4 bases at J, with 18 bases in the middle. As DNA, the CDR3 is TGTGCCAGCAGCCCAGATACCGGACGGCTCTATGGCTACACCTTC. Encoded protein: CASSPDTGRLYGYTF.

This chain joins TRBV18 and TRBJ1-2; D remains unclear. The CDR3 extends over 12 amino acids. V was cut by 3 bases and J by 1 base, with 3 bases left in between. Germline V gene sequence: CDR1 KGHSH, CDR2 LQKENI. CDR3: CASSPGNYGYTF. The CDR3 DNA reads as TGTGCCAGCTCACCCGGTAACTATGGCTACACCTTC.

V and J are TRBV6-4 and TRBJ2-6; D may be TRBD2 (6 bases). Germline V gives CDR1 MRHNA, CDR2 SNTAGT. The CDR3 is 12 amino acids. V lost 6 bases, J lost 13 bases, and 13 bases lay in between. The CDR3 nucleotides read TGTGCCAGCAGCCCGGACGCGGGAGTCCTGACTTTC. This encodes CASSPDAGVLTF.

The chain links TRBV10-3 to TRBJ2-4; D perhaps matches TRBD2 (6 bases). Deletions cut 0 bases from V and 2 bases from J, with 8 bases between. CDR1 is ENHRY, CDR2 SYGVKD, per germline. The length of the CDR3 is 15 residues. The chain's CDR3 is CAISESGTSKNIQYF. CDR3 nucleotide sequence: TGTGCCATCAGTGAGTCTGGGACTTCCAAAAACATTCAGTACTTC.

The chain carries TRBV27 and TRBJ1-5; TRBD1 agrees at 8 bases. V shed 5 bases and J 7 bases; nucleotides not matched to a gene: 4. Germline CDR1 MNHEY, CDR2 SMNVEV (reference sequence). This CDR3 spans 13 amino acids. The CDR3, as DNA: TGTGCCAGCAGTCCCAACAGGGGGCAGCCCCAGCATTTT. Translation: CASSPNRGQPQHF.

This clone was counted only a few times. This chain connects TRBV5-1 to TRBJ2-3, with TRBD1 identical over 8 bases. After removal of 4 bases from V and 0 bases from J, the junction contained 7 bases not matched to a gene. CDR1 and CDR2 (germline): SGHRS, YFSETQ. The CDR3 length is 16 residues. The CDR3 here is CASSRTGQTSTDTQYF. CDR3 nucleotide sequence: TGCGCCAGCAGCCGGACAGGGCAAACTAGCACAGATACGCAGTATTTT.

This clone was detected a few times. The rearrangement joins TRBV5-1 to TRBJ2-2, with 9 bases that match TRBD1. Germline CDR1 and CDR2: SGHRS and YFSETQ. J lost 7 bases, V lost 1 base, and 11 bases had no gene match. The CDR3 is 17 amino acids. In DNA form, the CDR3 reads TGCGCCAGCAGCTTGTTTGGACAGGGGACCTCATACGGGGAGCTGTTTTTT. It is translated as CASSLFGQGTSYGELFF.

The chain joins TRBV10-2 to TRBJ2-1, with a tentative D call TRBD2 (6 bases). The CDR3 has 15 amino acids. Trimming removed 2 bases at V and 0 bases at J, with 8 bases between. Germline-derived CDR1 and CDR2 are WSHSY and SAAADI. This CDR3 is CASSEAGSSYNEQFF. The CDR3 region has the DNA TGCGCCAGCAGTGAGGCGGGAAGCTCCTACAATGAGCAGTTCTTC.

This sequence joins TRBV5-1 and TRBJ2-1; maybe TRBD2 (5 bases). From germline, CDR1 is SGHRS and CDR2 YFSETQ. The V end was cut by 4 bases, the J end by 6 bases, with 11 bases between. The CDR3 is 13 amino acids. In DNA, the CDR3 is TGCGCCAGCAGCGTACGGACTGCCAATGAGCAGTTCTTC. This translates into CASSVRTANEQFF.